Below, 12 T cell receptor beta chains from the same sample are listed, as sequenced in a study of T cell repertoires in cytomegalovirus infection. No antigen is known for these receptors. TCRdb reprocessed the reads with MiXCR, giving one entry per CDR3 protein. The sample shows 700,000 to 950,000 distinct CDR3 sequences, over 25% of them seen only once. The sample consisted of cultured CD8+ T cells from PBMCs, taken from culture after CMV antigen stimulation. These receptors all stem from a human donor in good health (CMV status not recorded). Some clones in this sample may be carry-over from other donors' samples.

This chain joins TRBV7-9 and TRBJ2-1, with D unclear. Trimming cost V 0 bases and J 5 bases, with 11 bases left between them. The CDR3 is 15 residues long. Per the germline V gene, CDR1 is SEHNR and CDR2 is FQNEAQ (reference sequence). CDR3 sequence: CASSLALTVNNEQFF. In nucleotides, the CDR3 is TGTGCCAGCAGCTTAGCGTTGACTGTTAACAATGAGCAGTTCTTC.

This clonotype was detected a few times. This chain connects TRBV9 to TRBJ1-1; perhaps TRBD1 as D (5 bases). The CDR3 is 14 residues long. V lost 3 bases, J lost 5 bases, and 14 bases lay in between. The germline V gene has CDR1 SGDLS and CDR2 YYNGEE. The CDR3 bases are TGTGCCAGCAGCGCTCAGGGTCTGGGGACTGAAGCTTTCTTT. This encodes CASSAQGLGTEAFF.

This sequence joins TRBV27 and TRBJ2-1, with D possibly being TRBD2 (7 bases). Trimming stripped 9 bases from V and 9 bases from J, with 12 bases between. The germline V gene has CDR1 MNHEY and CDR2 SMNVEV (reference sequence). The CDR3 sequence is 11 residues long. CDR3 nucleotides: TGTGCCAGTGGCGGGGGCGGTGAGCAGTTCTTC. It specifies CASGGGGEQFF.

This clonotype has more than one count but fewer than ten. The rearrangement links TRBV7-9 to TRBJ1-1; D possibly corresponds to TRBD1 (5 bases). This CDR3 has 15 residues. Germline loops: CDR1 SEHNR, CDR2 FQNEAQ (reference sequence). Deletions cut 1 base from V and 4 bases from J, with 13 bases between. CDR3 coding DNA: TGTGCCAGCAGCTTAGTTCAGGGAATAGGCACTGAAGCTTTCTTT. It translates to CASSLVQGIGTEAFF.

The gene calls are TRBV7-9 and TRBJ2-7; 7 bases match TRBD1. The CDR3 is 14 amino acids. The trim removed 2 bases at V and 3 bases at J, leaving 4 bases unmatched. Germline V gene data show CDR1 as SEHNR and CDR2 as FQNEAQ (reference sequence). This CDR3 is CASSLQGEVYEQYF. The CDR3 DNA reads TGTGCCAGCAGCTTACAGGGGGAAGTCTACGAGCAGTACTTC.

This clonotype came up a few times. The J gene is TRBJ1-1, the V gene TRBV10-2; the D gene is possibly TRBD1 (6 bases). The V end lost 4 bases, the J end lost 0 bases, and 15 bases lay between the germline ends. The CDR3 covers 16 residues. Per germline, CDR1 WSHSY and CDR2 SAAADI. CDR3 sequence (DNA): TGCGCCAGCAGTGGGTCACAGGGCGTCATGAACACTGAAGCTTTCTTT. Translating it yields CASSGSQGVMNTEAFF.

V and J are TRBV6-5 and TRBJ2-7; D is perhaps TRBD1 or TRBD2 (5 bases each). Germline V gives CDR1 MNHEY, CDR2 SVGAGI. Trimming cost V 0 bases and J 0 bases, with 12 bases left between them. The CDR3 loop spans 16 amino acids. CDR3 residues: CASSYSGTDFSYEQYF. The CDR3 nucleotides read TGTGCCAGCAGTTACTCTGGGACGGATTTCTCCTACGAGCAGTACTTC.

This clonotype came up a few times. The gene calls are TRBV6-5 and TRBJ1-5; no clear D gene. V was shortened by 5 bases and J by 10 bases, with 6 bases between the two germline ends. This CDR3 comprises 10 residues. The germline CDR1 and CDR2 sequences are MNHEY and SVGAGI. CDR3 nucleotides: TGTGCCAGCAGTCCCCTACCCCAGCATTTT. Encoded protein: CASSPLPQHF.

This clonotype has only a few counts. CDR3 coding DNA: TGCGCCAGCAGCCAAGAGTCCGGAGATTACAATGAGCAGTTCTTC. It specifies CASSQESGDYNEQFF. V usage is TRBV4-1 and J usage is TRBJ2-1, with D unresolved. The CDR3 length is 15 residues. Germline assignment: CDR1 MGHRA and CDR2 YSYEKL. V lost 0 bases and J 4 bases, leaving 10 bases between the germline ends.

This clonotype has more than one count but fewer than ten. This chain links TRBV7-9 with TRBJ1-2; the D gene is possibly TRBD1 (5 bases). Germline values: CDR1 SEHNR, CDR2 FQNEAQ (reference sequence). V lost 5 bases and J 6 bases, leaving 16 bases between the germline ends. This CDR3 is 14 amino acids long. The DNA for the CDR3 is TGTGCCAGCAGCCCAAGCAAAGGGGTCCATGGCTACACCTTC. It is translated as CASSPSKGVHGYTF.

The chain uses TRBV3-1 and TRBJ2-3; TRBD2 matches 10 bases. There are 18 residues in the CDR3. Germline V lookup: CDR1 LGHDT, CDR2 YNNKEL (reference sequence). The ends lost 0 bases at V and 2 bases at J; junction bases unmatched: 8. CDR3 region: CASSQDASGGWDTDTQYF. CDR3 bases: TGTGCCAGCAGCCAAGACGCTAGCGGGGGTTGGGACACAGATACGCAGTATTTT.

This rearrangement joins TRBV7-6 to TRBJ2-2; D not resolved. Germline V gene lookup returns CDR1 SGHVS and CDR2 FNYEAQ. The V gene lost 5 bases and the J gene lost 5 bases, with 18 bases spanning the gap. The CDR3 is 16 residues long. In DNA form, the CDR3 reads TGTGCCAGCAGCCCCACGCGGCTTATTCAGACCGGGGAGCTGTTTTTT. Its translation is CASSPTRLIQTGELFF. The full variable domain, completed using reference TRBV7-6 and TRBJ2-2, is GAGVSQSPRYKVTKRGQDVALRCDPISGHVSLYWYRQALGQGPEFLTYFNYEAQQDKSGLPNDRFSAERPEGSISTLTIQRTEQRDSAMYRCASSPTRLIQTGELFFGEGSRLTVL.